This T cell receptor beta chain came from a study of cytomegalovirus exposure and HLA in healthy donors. The study's findings and limits: Sequencing artifact likely explains a cluster of highly shared sequence variants. As was reported, the HLA-A and HLA-B alleles of most subjects were accurately predicted from TCR beta sequences.

Trimming at V came to 3 bases and at J to 5 bases, leaving 8 bases not matched to a gene. Germline CDR1 reads SGDLS; CDR2 reads YYNGEE. The CDR3 totals 15 residues. PCR was performed using 60 Vbeta and 13 Jbeta primers. Produced via immunoSEQ multiplex PCR; TCRdb's table is partial and in-frame only. The data contain some 190,000 clones, approximately 86% of them singletons. Note on this clone: Its antigen is unidentified.

This sequence joins TRBV9 and TRBJ1-5; 7 bases are shared with TRBD1. The sample comprised PBMCs. The sequence was collected from a boy aged 2 to 9 in good health and CMV-seronegative. CDR3 residues: CASSGGDSIYQPQHF. The CDR3, as DNA: TGTGCCAGCAGCGGGGGGGACAGTATTTATCAGCCCCAGCATTTT.